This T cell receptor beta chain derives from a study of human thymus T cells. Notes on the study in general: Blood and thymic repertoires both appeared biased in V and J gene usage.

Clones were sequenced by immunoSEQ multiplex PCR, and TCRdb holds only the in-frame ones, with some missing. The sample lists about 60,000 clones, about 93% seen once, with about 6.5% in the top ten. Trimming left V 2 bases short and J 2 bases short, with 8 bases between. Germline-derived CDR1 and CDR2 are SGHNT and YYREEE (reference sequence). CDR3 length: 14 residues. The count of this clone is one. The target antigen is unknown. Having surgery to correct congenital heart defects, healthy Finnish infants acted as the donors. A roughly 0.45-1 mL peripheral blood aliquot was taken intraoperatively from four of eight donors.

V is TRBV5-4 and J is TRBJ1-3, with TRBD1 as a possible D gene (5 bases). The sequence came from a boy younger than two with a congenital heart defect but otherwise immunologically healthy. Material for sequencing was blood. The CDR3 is CASSFQGAGNTIYF. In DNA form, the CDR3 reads TGTGCCAGCAGCTTCCAGGGAGCTGGAAACACCATATATTTT.